This is a list of T cell receptor beta chains from one sample in a study of T cells in localized non-small cell lung cancer. Here immunoSEQ multiplex PCR was the method, and the copy in TCRdb shows in-frame clones only, minus some. Of approximately 20,000 clones in the sample, approximately 91% were seen once. The sample in question was peripheral blood, obtained before any cancer treatment. The receptors derive from a man aged 40 to 75 with stage I lung adenocarcinoma. Each CDR3 is given with its conserved first and last residue. Each record gives: V gene, D gene, J gene, clone size, CDR3 DNA, CDR3 protein. The D gene is left open where the match is weak. The size field is filled for only some rows; it gives once, few, many or a size class.

>TRBV18|TRBD1|TRBJ1-1|-
TGTGCCAGCTCACCAAACAGGGGCACTGAAGCTTTCTTT
CASSPNRGTEAFF
>TRBV5-6|-|TRBJ2-1|-
TGTGCCAGCAGCTTTAACGGGATCTACAATGAGCAGTTCTTC
CASSFNGIYNEQFF
>TRBV13|-|TRBJ2-7|-
TGTGCCAGCAGCTTAAGGGCCTCCTACGAGCAGTACTTC
CASSLRASYEQYF
>TRBV6-6|-|TRBJ2-1|-
TGTGCCAGCAGTTACTCCACAGGGTTTGAGCAGTTCTTC
CASSYSTGFEQFF
>TRBV5-6|-|TRBJ1-3|few
TGTGCCAGCAGCGACTCTACGGACACCATATATTTT
CASSDSTDTIYF
>TRBV18|-|TRBJ2-5|-
TGTGCCAGCTCACTAGAGGAGACCCAGTACTTC
CASSLEETQYF
>TRBV30|TRBD1|TRBJ1-1|-
TGTGCCTGGACGGGACAGGGACGGGACACTGAAGCTTTCTTT
CAWTGQGRDTEAFF
>TRBV15|-|TRBJ1-1|-
TGTGCCACCAGCAGAGTAGGCACTGAAGCTTTCTTT
CATSRVGTEAFF
>TRBV18|-|TRBJ1-5|-
TGTGCCAGCTCACTTACCCCTAGCAATCAGCCCCAGCATTTT
CASSLTPSNQPQHF
>TRBV7-2|TRBD2|TRBJ2-3|-
TGTGCCAGCAGCCCGGGACTAGCGGGGGGCCATACGCAGTATTTT
CASSPGLAGGHTQYF
>TRBV2|-|TRBJ1-3|-
TGTGCCAGCAGTGGGCAGGGAGGAAACACCATATATTTT
CASSGQGGNTIYF
>TRBV7-9|-|TRBJ2-1|once
TGTGCCAGCAGCTTGGAAGTCCCATCGAATGAGCAGTTCTTC
CASSLEVPSNEQFF
>TRBV13|-|TRBJ2-5|-
TGTGCCAGCAGCTTATGGGGGATTGAGGAGACCCAGTACTTC
CASSLWGIEETQYF
>TRBV6-5|TRBD1|TRBJ2-7|-
TGTGCCAGCAGCCGGGCCGGGACAGGCCTCTACGAGCAGTACTTC
CASSRAGTGLYEQYF
>TRBV7-7|TRBD2|TRBJ2-2|-
TGTGCTAGCAGCACCGGTGTGCGGGGGACGAACACCGGGGAGCTGTTTTTT
CASSTGVRGTNTGELFF
>TRBV27|-|TRBJ2-1|-
TGTGCCAGCAGTTTAGACAGGATACCCTACAATGAGCAGTTCTTC
CASSLDRIPYNEQFF
>TRBV2|-|TRBJ1-5|few
TGTGCCAGCAGTGAAGGGGTTCGACAGCCCCAGCATTTT
CASSEGVRQPQHF
>TRBV6-4|-|TRBJ2-7|-
TGTGCCAGCAGTCGCCAACCTCTCGCGGCCGGAGGGGAGCAGTACTTC
CASSRQPLAAGGEQYF
>TRBV7-8|-|TRBJ2-6|-
TGTGCCAGCAGCTTAGTTTCCCCGTCTGGGGCCAACGTCCTGACTTTC
CASSLVSPSGANVLTF
>TRBV6-1|-|TRBJ2-5|once
TGTGCCAGCAGTCCGGATGAGACCCAGTACTTC
CASSPDETQYF
>TRBV15|-|TRBJ1-5|-
TGTGCCACCAGCAGAGAGGCCAGGGATCGGCCCCAGCATTTT
CATSREARDRPQHF
>TRBV5-1|-|TRBJ2-5|-
TGCGCCAGCAGCCCCTTGTCGGGGAAGGAAGAGACCCAGTACTTC
CASSPLSGKEETQYF
>TRBV6-1|-|TRBJ1-4|-
TGTGCCAGCAGTGTATACGGGACGCCGGGGGAAAAACTGTTTTTT
CASSVYGTPGEKLFF
>TRBV27|-|TRBJ2-2|-
TGTGCCAGCAGTTTAGGGGGACACGGGGAGCTGTTTTTT
CASSLGGHGELFF
>TRBV2|TRBD1|TRBJ1-1|-
TGTGCCAGCAGCAAGGACAGGGATAGGACTGAAGCTTTCTTT
CASSKDRDRTEAFF
>TRBV19|-|TRBJ2-2|-
TGTGCCAGTACGTTGGGGCCTCGGGACACCGGGGAGCTGTTTTTT
CASTLGPRDTGELFF
>TRBV19|TRBD1|TRBJ1-2|-
TGTGCCACCGGAGGGACAGGGGGCGTAGGGGCCTATGGCTACACCTTC
CATGGTGGVGAYGYTF
>TRBV5-1|TRBD2|TRBJ2-3|once
TGCGCCAGCAGCTTTAGCGGGGGGCGGGATACGCAGTATTTT
CASSFSGGRDTQYF
>TRBV30|-|TRBJ2-2|-
TGTGCCTGGGGTCGAGAGCGGGAGCTGTTTTTT
CAWGRERELFF